These 22 T cell receptor beta chains were all obtained from the same sample, sequenced in a study of blood T cell repertoires in COVID-19 (TCRdb year 2020). The library was prepared using the immunoSEQ multiplex PCR assay. In TCRdb, the immuneACCESS table is reduced to in-frame sequences with V and J assigned. These tables do not hold every clone; where another copy was compared, an unresolved V gene accounts for under half, and the others remain unexplained. This sample comprises some 240,000 clones, around three quarters of them detected only once. The top ten constitute roughly 6.7% of the sample. The sequencing sample was made of peripheral blood. The receptors here all came from a woman between 70 and 85 years old with acute or convalescent COVID-19.

The chain carries TRBV25-1 and TRBJ1-5; the D is unclear. The CDR3 contains 15 residues. The V end lost 2 bases, the J end lost 0 bases, and 8 bases lay between the germline ends. Germline CDR1 and CDR2: MGHDK and SYGVNS. In DNA form, the CDR3 reads TGTGCCAGCAGTGAAGGGCCGTTTAGCAATCAGCCCCAGCATTTT. It specifies CASSEGPFSNQPQHF. The complete variable domain, with remaining parts taken from reference TRBV25-1 and TRBJ1-5, reads EADIYQTPRYLVIGTGKKITLECSQTMGHDKMYWYQQDPGMELHLIHYSYGVNSTEKGDLSSESTVSRIRTEHFPLTLESARPSHTSQYLCASSEGPFSNQPQHFGDGTRLSIL.

V is TRBV11-2 and J is TRBJ1-2; 9 nucleotides agree with TRBD1. The CDR3 is 15 amino acids. With V trimmed by 2 bases and J by 4 bases, 5 bases remained unmatched. The germline gives CDR1 SGHAT, CDR2 FQNNGV. CDR3 residues: CASSLRQGDLYGYTF. The CDR3 DNA sequence: TGTGCCAGCAGCTTACGACAGGGGGATCTCTATGGCTACACCTTC.

The chain is built from TRBV24-1 and TRBJ1-5; TRBD1 is a possible D gene (5 bases). Trimming cost V 0 bases and J 1 base, with 9 bases left between them. This CDR3 has 16 residues. Germline CDR1 and CDR2: KGHDR and SFDVKD. CDR3 in DNA: TGTGCCACCAGTGATTTGAACGGGGGGAGCAATCAGCCCCAGCATTTT. Translation: CATSDLNGGSNQPQHF.

The chain recombines TRBV7-7 with TRBJ2-3; TRBD2 aligns across 12 bases. Germline CDR1 reads SSHAT; CDR2 reads FNYEAQ (reference sequence). After removal of 4 bases from V and 2 bases from J, the junction contained 7 bases not matched to a gene. The CDR3 has 17 residues. The CDR3 here is CASSSGTSGPATDTQYF. The CDR3 DNA reads TGTGCCAGCAGCTCGGGGACTAGCGGGCCCGCCACAGATACGCAGTATTTT.

The V gene is TRBV12-3 or TRBV12-4, the J gene TRBJ1-6; no reliable D call. V was cut by 4 bases and J by 14 bases, with 15 bases left in between. CDR3 length equals 13 residues. The CDR3 coding sequence is TGTGCCAGCAGTTCCCAGCAGAGGTCGGCCCTCCACTTT. Encoded protein: CASSSQQRSALHF.

This clone was found a few times. The CDR3 bases are TGTGCCAGCAGCGTCCTAGCGGGGGGTTCGGCCGGGGAGCTGTTTTTT. It yields the protein CASSVLAGGSAGELFF. The chain employs TRBV9 and TRBJ2-2; 11 positions match TRBD2. V was pared by 2 bases and J by 6 bases, with 6 bases of the junction left unmatched. Germline V gives CDR1 SGDLS, CDR2 YYNGEE. The CDR3 covers 16 residues.

The chain recombines TRBV4-3 with TRBJ2-1, with 12 bases aligning to TRBD2. V trimming: 0 bases; J trimming: 7 bases; junction bases outside the gene matches: 7. Germline V CDR1 and CDR2: LGHNA, YSLEER. CDR3 length: 17 amino acids. The CDR3 loop reads CASSQDRRTSGANEQFF. The CDR3 DNA reads as TGCGCCAGCAGCCAAGATAGGCGGACTAGCGGGGCGAATGAGCAGTTCTTC.

The chain is built from TRBV19 and TRBJ2-3; D is uncertain. Trimming left V 7 bases short and J 3 bases short, with 11 bases between. The CDR3 runs to 13 residues. Germline V gene sequence: CDR1 LNHDA, CDR2 SQIVND (reference sequence). This CDR3 reads CASKEQRTDTQYF. The DNA of the CDR3 is TGTGCCAGTAAAGAGCAGAGGACAGATACGCAGTATTTT.

This clone has only one observation. V gene TRBV15 combines with J gene TRBJ2-1; 9 bases are shared with TRBD2. From germline, CDR1 is LNHNV and CDR2 YYDKDF (reference sequence). The CDR3 spans 17 residues. With V trimmed by 0 bases and J by 6 bases, 9 bases remained unmatched. CDR3 DNA sequence: TGTGCCACCAGCAGAGATAAAGGGCGGGGGGGCCTCAATGAGCAGTTCTTC. Protein product: CATSRDKGRGGLNEQFF.

This chain connects TRBV5-1 to TRBJ2-7; 9 bases map to TRBD2. Germline lookup yields CDR1 SGHRS and CDR2 YFSETQ. CDR3 length: 13 amino acids. Losses at the gene ends were 5 bases for V and 4 bases for J; bases not matched to a gene: 4. CDR3 region: CASSPSGGYEQYF. CDR3 sequence (DNA): TGCGCCAGCAGTCCGAGCGGGGGGTACGAGCAGTACTTC. Based on the CDR3 plus reference TRBV5-1 and TRBJ2-7, the full variable domain is KAGVTQTPRYLIKTRGQQVTLSCSPISGHRSVSWYQQTPGQGLQFLFEYFSETQRNKGNFPGRFSGRQFSNSRSEMNVSTLELGDSALYLCASSPSGGYEQYFGPGTRLTVT.

V gene TRBV24-1 combines with J gene TRBJ2-7; 8 bases are shared with TRBD2. This CDR3 region has 12 residues. J was trimmed by 7 bases and V by 8 bases; bases with no gene match: 6. The germline V gene encodes CDR1 KGHDR and CDR2 SFDVKD. CDR3: CATNDGGGEQYF. CDR3 bases: TGTGCCACCAATGACGGGGGGGGTGAGCAGTACTTC.

V gene TRBV30 combines with J gene TRBJ1-3, with TRBD1 matching over 11 bases. Germline V gene data show CDR1 as GTSNPN and CDR2 as SVGIG (reference sequence). With V trimmed by 5 bases and J by 10 bases, 4 bases remained unmatched. The CDR3 sequence is 12 residues long. The CDR3 sequence is CAWAGTGGTIYF. CDR3 DNA sequence: TGTGCCTGGGCCGGGACAGGGGGTACCATATATTTT.

The V gene is TRBV19, the J gene TRBJ2-3, with D possibly TRBD2 on 7 matching bases. This CDR3 contains 14 residues. The V gene's germline CDR1 is LNHDA and CDR2 SQIVND (reference sequence). The germline V and J ends were trimmed by 5 bases and 8 bases, with 17 bases remaining between them. DNA of the CDR3: TGTGCCAGTAGTGGGGGGGACATACGACGTACGCAGTATTTT. It codes for CASSGGDIRRTQYF.

The V gene is TRBV11-2, the J gene TRBJ2-2; D possibly corresponds to TRBD1 (5 bases). There are 15 residues in the CDR3. Trimming removed 5 bases from V and 6 bases from J, with 16 bases in between. Germline CDR1 and CDR2: SGHAT and FQNNGV. The DNA for the CDR3 is TGTGCCAGCAGCCCACTTGGCAGGGTCGCCGGGGAGCTGTTTTTT. Translating gives CASSPLGRVAGELFF.

The rearrangement uses TRBV12-3 or TRBV12-4 and TRBJ2-2, with 11 bases identical to TRBD2. The V gene end was trimmed by 6 bases and the J gene end by 8 bases; junction bases not matched to a gene: 2. The CDR3 has 13 residues. The CDR3 DNA reads TGTGCCAGCAGACTAGCGGGGGTAGGGGAGCTGTTTTTT. This codes for CASRLAGVGELFF.

V is TRBV10-3 and J is TRBJ2-7, with 10 bases that match TRBD1. The V and J ends lost 8 bases and 7 bases, in that order; junction bases with no gene match: 11. Germline lookup yields CDR1 ENHRY and CDR2 SYGVKD. CDR3 size: 14 residues. Written as DNA, the CDR3 is TGTGCCATCGCCTCCGGGACAGGGGTTTTGGAGCAGTACTTC. Amino acids: CAIASGTGVLEQYF.

The chain joins TRBV7-6 to TRBJ2-2; TRBD2 matches at 9 bases. Per the germline V gene, CDR1 is SGHVS and CDR2 is FNYEAQ. This CDR3 has 19 amino acids. Germline trimming cut 5 bases from V and 6 bases from J; bases unmatched to any gene: 19. The CDR3 here is CASSPGLAYSSRRSGELFF. For the CDR3, the DNA is TGTGCCAGCAGCCCAGGACTAGCGTATTCCAGTAGACGCTCCGGGGAGCTGTTTTTT.

In regard to this clone: Other DNA sequences in the sample encode the same CDR3. V usage is TRBV7-2 and J usage is TRBJ2-4; 7 nucleotides match TRBD1. The CDR3 spans 14 residues. V was clipped by 4 bases and J by 4 bases; unmatched bases: 4. From germline, CDR1 is SGHTA and CDR2 FQGNSA. CDR3 DNA sequence: TGTGCCAGCAGCTCCGGGACAGTTAAAAACATTCAGTACTTC. It yields the protein CASSSGTVKNIQYF.

The gene calls are TRBV7-2 and TRBJ1-1; 7 bases are shared with TRBD1. Germline CDR1 SGHTA, CDR2 FQGNSA. The V and J ends lost 9 bases and 1 base, in that order; junction bases with no gene match: 5. The CDR3 extends over 13 amino acids. The CDR3 sequence is CASRQGANTEAFF. The CDR3 bases are TGTGCCAGTCGACAGGGCGCGAACACTGAAGCTTTCTTT.

This chain joins TRBV6-4 and TRBJ1-1, with 7 bases lining up with TRBD1. The ends lost 0 bases at V and 0 bases at J; junction bases unmatched: 4. This CDR3 has 16 residues. Germline V gene sequence: CDR1 MRHNA, CDR2 SNTAGT. CDR3: CASSDSGRGVNTEAFF. The DNA of the CDR3 is TGTGCCAGCAGTGACTCAGGCAGGGGGGTGAACACTGAAGCTTTCTTT.

The rearrangement uses TRBV4-3 and TRBJ2-3, with TRBD1 as a possible D gene (6 bases). Trimming took 3 bases from V and 5 from J, leaving 15 bases between them. Germline CDR1 reads LGHNA; CDR2 reads YSLEER. The CDR3 sequence is 15 residues long. The CDR3 DNA follows: TGCGCCAGCAGCCACGAACAGGGAAGTGGAGATACGCAGTATTTT. This codes for CASSHEQGSGDTQYF.

Of note for this clone: The sample holds other DNA sequences that translate to the same CDR3. The genes are TRBV7-3 and TRBJ2-2; possible D gene TRBD1, 5 bases. Trimming cost V 2 bases and J 4 bases, with 11 bases left between them. CDR1 is SGHTA and CDR2 is FQGTGA in the germline V gene. This CDR3 is 15 amino acids long. The CDR3 DNA reads as TGTGCCAGCAGCTTAGGGCAGGGTAGCACCGGGGAGCTGTTTTTT. This encodes CASSLGQGSTGELFF.